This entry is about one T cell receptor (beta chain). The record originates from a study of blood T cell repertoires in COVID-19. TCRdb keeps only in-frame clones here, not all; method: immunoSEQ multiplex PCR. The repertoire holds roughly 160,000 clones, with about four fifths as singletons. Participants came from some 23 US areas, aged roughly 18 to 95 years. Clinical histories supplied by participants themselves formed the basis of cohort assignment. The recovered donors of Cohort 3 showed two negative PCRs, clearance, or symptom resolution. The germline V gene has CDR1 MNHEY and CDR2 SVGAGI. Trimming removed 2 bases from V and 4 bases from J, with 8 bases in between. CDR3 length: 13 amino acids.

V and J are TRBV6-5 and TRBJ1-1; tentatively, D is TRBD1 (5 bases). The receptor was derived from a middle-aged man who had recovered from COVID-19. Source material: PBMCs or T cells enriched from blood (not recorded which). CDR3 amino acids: CASSYQGGTEAFF. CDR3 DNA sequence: TGTGCCAGCAGTTACCAGGGCGGCACTGAAGCTTTCTTT.